This T cell receptor (beta chain) was observed in a study of cytomegalovirus exposure and HLA in healthy donors. Study observations and caveats: Some TCR beta chains (around 180 of them) were listed as cytomegalovirus-associated. Highest at DRB1 and lowest at HLA-C, TCR association rates differed among HLA loci in a later analysis. Previous analysis showed most TCR beta V segments were productive about 90% or about 30% of the time.

Note on this clone: The antigen is unknown.

The CDR3 sequence is 16 residues long. From germline, CDR1 is MDHEN and CDR2 SYDVKM. V shed 5 bases and J 4 bases; nucleotides not matched to a gene: 11. The PCR ran on 60 Vbeta and 13 Jbeta primers. The protocol was immunoSEQ multiplex PCR, while the TCRdb copy is restricted to in-frame clones and leaves out a portion. The data show 130,000 to 150,000 clones, with over 75% seen just once and 2.5% to 3.5% held by the top ten. This clonotype originated in a woman aged 25 to 45 in good health and CMV-seronegative. This rearrangement joins TRBV28 to TRBJ2-4; 7 bases match TRBD1. Sequencing was performed on PBMCs. CDR3 residues: CASSTYRTGDKNIQYF. CDR3 DNA: TGTGCCAGCAGTACCTACCGGACAGGCGATAAAAACATTCAGTACTTC.